The sequence of this TCR beta chain was determined in a study of T-cell reconstitution after alpha-beta-depleted transplantation in children. Whole-study findings and limits: Counts and diversity of T cells one year after transplant came mostly from newly produced T cells. As was reported, about two months after transplant, alpha-beta T cells came from several hundred expanded graft clones.

Unique molecular identifiers were used in preparing the TCRbeta library. One entry per CDR3 protein results from TCRdb running MiXCR on the PCR reads. This sample has over 450,000 distinct CDR3 sequences, with 10% found just once. The germline V gene has CDR1 SGHTA and CDR2 FQGNSA. The trim removed 4 bases at V and 1 base at J, leaving 4 bases unmatched. CDR3 size: 15 residues. This clonotype occurred many times. The antigen is not known. The TCR was taken from a child aged 2-15 years with inherited bone marrow failure, due to receive a stem cell transplant. This chain uses TRBV7-2 with TRBJ1-1; 9 bases map to TRBD1. The source was PBMCs, collected before TCRalphabeta/CD19-depleted stem cell transplant. The CDR3 sequence: CASSYKGQGNTEAFF. The DNA for the CDR3 is TGTGCCAGCAGCTATAAGGGACAGGGGAACACTGAAGCTTTCTTT.